This passage covers 3 T cell receptor beta chains from one sample sequenced in a study of blood T cell repertoires in COVID-19. Profiled with immunoSEQ multiplex PCR; TCRdb holds only in-frame clones, not every one. The sample yields approximately 220,000 clones, about 86% seen once. The sequenced sample was peripheral blood. The receptors were sampled from a woman between 45 and 60 years old with acute or convalescent COVID-19.

The genes are TRBV6-1 and TRBJ2-4; D ambiguous. V was trimmed by 2 bases and J by 0 bases, leaving 5 bases between them. CDR3 length equals 14 residues. The germline V gene has CDR1 MNHNS and CDR2 SASEGT. The CDR3 reads CASSELLAKNIQYF. For the CDR3, the DNA is TGTGCCAGCAGTGAACTCTTAGCCAAAAACATTCAGTACTTC.

This clone was observed a single time. The chain recombines TRBV28 with TRBJ2-6, with D uncertain. Per germline, CDR1 MDHEN and CDR2 SYDVKM. The V end lost 5 bases, the J end lost 0 bases, and 14 bases lay between the germline ends. The CDR3 is made up of 17 amino acids. CDR3 nucleotides: TGTGCCAGCAGTCCCAGACTGATCAGCTCTGGGGCCAACGTCCTGACTTTC. It specifies CASSPRLISSGANVLTF.

The V gene is TRBV20-1, the J gene TRBJ1-2; D gene unclear. V was cut by 3 bases and J by 8 bases, with 22 bases left in between. Germline V gene data show CDR1 as DFQATT and CDR2 as SNEGSKA (reference sequence). The CDR3 is 15 residues long. CDR3 sequence (DNA): TGCAGTGCTAGTCTTCCTGGTGAACTCGACTGGGGCTACACCTTC. Amino acids: CSASLPGELDWGYTF.